This T cell receptor (beta chain) was found in a study of blood T cell repertoires in COVID-19. About the study: The cDNA or gDNA used as material had been derived from T cells, B-cell-depleted T cells, or PBMCs.

The CDR3 runs to 19 residues. Repertoires were generated with immunoSEQ multiplex PCR, while TCRdb's copy carries only in-frame clones and drops some. The sample has under 250,000 clones; roughly 88% are singletons. Sample: peripheral blood. This sequence was found in a man older than 75 with acute or convalescent COVID-19. J is TRBJ1-1 and V is TRBV12-2; TRBD1 is taken as the D call from the table, unchecked against the DNA. TRBV12-2 is designated a pseudogene. The CDR3 region is CASRLKRGRDRQMNTEAFF. The CDR3 DNA reads as TGTGCAAGTCGCCTAAAGAGGGGCCGGGACAGGCAAATGAACACTGAAGCTTTCTTT.